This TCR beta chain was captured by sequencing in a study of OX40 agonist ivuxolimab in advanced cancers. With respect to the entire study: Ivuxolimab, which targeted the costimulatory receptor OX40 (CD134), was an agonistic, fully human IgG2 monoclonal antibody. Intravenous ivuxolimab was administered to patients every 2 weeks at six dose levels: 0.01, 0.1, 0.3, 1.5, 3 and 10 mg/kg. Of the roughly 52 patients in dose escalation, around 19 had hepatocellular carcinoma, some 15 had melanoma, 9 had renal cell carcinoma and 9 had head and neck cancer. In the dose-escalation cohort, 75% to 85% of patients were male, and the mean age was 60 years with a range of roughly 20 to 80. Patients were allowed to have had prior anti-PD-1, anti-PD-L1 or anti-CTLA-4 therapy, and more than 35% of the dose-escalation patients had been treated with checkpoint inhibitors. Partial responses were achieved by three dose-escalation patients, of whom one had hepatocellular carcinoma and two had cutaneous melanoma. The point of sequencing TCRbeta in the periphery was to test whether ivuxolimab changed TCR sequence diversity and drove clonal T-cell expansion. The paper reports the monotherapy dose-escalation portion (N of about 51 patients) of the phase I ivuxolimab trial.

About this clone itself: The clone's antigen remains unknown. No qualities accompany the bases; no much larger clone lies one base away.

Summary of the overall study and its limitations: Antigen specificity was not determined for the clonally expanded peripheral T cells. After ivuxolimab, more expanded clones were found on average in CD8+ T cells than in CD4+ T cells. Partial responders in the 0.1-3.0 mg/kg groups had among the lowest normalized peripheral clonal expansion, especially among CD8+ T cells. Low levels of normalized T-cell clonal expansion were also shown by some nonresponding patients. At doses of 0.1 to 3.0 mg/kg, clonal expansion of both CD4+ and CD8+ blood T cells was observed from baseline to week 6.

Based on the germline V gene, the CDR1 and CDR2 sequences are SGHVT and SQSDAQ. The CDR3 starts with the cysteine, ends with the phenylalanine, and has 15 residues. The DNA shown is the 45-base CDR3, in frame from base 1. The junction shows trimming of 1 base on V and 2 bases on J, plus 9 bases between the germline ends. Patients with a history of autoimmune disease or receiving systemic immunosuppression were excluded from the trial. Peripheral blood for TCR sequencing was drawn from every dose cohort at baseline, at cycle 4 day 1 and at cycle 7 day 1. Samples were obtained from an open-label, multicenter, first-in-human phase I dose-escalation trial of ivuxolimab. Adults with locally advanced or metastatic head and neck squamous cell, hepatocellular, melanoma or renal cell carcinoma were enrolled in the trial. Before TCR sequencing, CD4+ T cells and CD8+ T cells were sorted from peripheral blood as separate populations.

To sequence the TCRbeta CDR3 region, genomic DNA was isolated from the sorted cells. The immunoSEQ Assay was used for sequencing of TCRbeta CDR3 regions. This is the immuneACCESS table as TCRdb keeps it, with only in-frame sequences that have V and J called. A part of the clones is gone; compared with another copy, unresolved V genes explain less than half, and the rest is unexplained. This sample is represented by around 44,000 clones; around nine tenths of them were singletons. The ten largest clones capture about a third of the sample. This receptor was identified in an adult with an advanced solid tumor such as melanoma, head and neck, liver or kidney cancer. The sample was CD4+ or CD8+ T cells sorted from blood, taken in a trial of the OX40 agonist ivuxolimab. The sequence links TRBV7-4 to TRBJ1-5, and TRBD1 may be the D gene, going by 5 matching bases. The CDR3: CASSLVGGGNQPQHF. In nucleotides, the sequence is TGTGCCAGCAGCTTAGTGGGGGGTGGCAATCAGCCCCAGCATTTT.